These 28 T cell receptor beta chains originate from one sample sequenced in a study of radiation and T cells in renal cell carcinoma (dated by TCRdb to the early 2020s). According to the study, the label for this sample's time point signals: baseline pretreatment blood. The treatment or condition label on this specimen signifies: 15 Gy SBRT to primary tumor, nephrectomy 4 weeks later. The library was made by the immunoSEQ multiplex PCR assay. In its TCRdb copy, this immuneACCESS table keeps in-frame sequences only and misses some clones. Where compared with another copy, unresolved V genes explain less than half of these, and the others have no known cause. This sample holds 85,000 to 100,000 clones; 70% to 90% were observed only once. The ten biggest clones cover 7% to 9% of the sample. The sequenced sample was blood, obtained from a patient whose treatment included radiotherapy and nephrectomy. The source of these receptors is a man between 45 and 60 years old with renal cell carcinoma.

The gene calls are TRBV7-2 and TRBJ2-5; 13 bases are shared with TRBD2. V lost 7 bases and J lost 4; bases outside the gene matches: 6. Germline CDR1 reads SGHTA; CDR2 reads FQGNSA. CDR3 length equals 15 residues. The CDR3: CASTFGLAGAETQYF. For the CDR3, the DNA is TGTGCCAGCACCTTTGGACTAGCGGGGGCAGAGACCCAGTACTTC. The whole variable domain, remainder taken from reference TRBV7-2 and TRBJ2-5, is GAGVSQSPSNKVTEKGKDVELRCDPISGHTALYWYRQSLGQGLEFLIYFQGNSAPDKSGLPSDRFSAERTGGSVSTLTIQRTQQEDSAVYLCASTFGLAGAETQYFGPGTRLLVL.

The count of this clone is one. This sequence joins TRBV27 and TRBJ2-7, with no clear D. Germline V gives CDR1 MNHEY, CDR2 SMNVEV (reference sequence). V lost 3 bases and J lost 1, with 10 bases in between. The CDR3 contains 14 residues. The CDR3, as DNA: TGTGCCAGCAGTTTTTCGCTGAGTTCCTACGAGCAGTACTTC. It is translated as CASSFSLSSYEQYF.

This sequence joins TRBV5-1 and TRBJ2-3; D is possibly TRBD2 (7 bases). There are 17 residues in the CDR3. V was trimmed by 0 bases and J by 5 bases, leaving 19 bases between them. Germline V gene sequence: CDR1 SGHRS, CDR2 YFSETQ. This CDR3 is CASSLEGTAGAGDTQYF. The CDR3 bases are TGCGCCAGCAGCTTGGAGGGTACGGCGGGGGCGGGAGATACGCAGTATTTT.

The chain couples TRBV19 to TRBJ1-1; the D gene is possibly TRBD1 (6 bases). With 3 bases removed from V and 9 bases from J, the gap between germline ends came to 17 bases. The germline V gene has CDR1 LNHDA and CDR2 SQIVND (reference sequence). The CDR3 totals 14 residues. CDR3 amino acids: CASSMIGTLGKAFF. CDR3 in DNA: TGTGCCAGTAGTATGATAGGGACACTCGGCAAAGCTTTCTTT.

The chain joins TRBV9 to TRBJ2-2; TRBD2 aligns across 12 bases. CDR3 length equals 16 residues. V shed 0 bases and J 6 bases; nucleotides not matched to a gene: 3. Germline CDR1 and CDR2: SGDLS and YYNGEE. The CDR3 protein is CASSVGPSGRAGELFF. The DNA for the CDR3 is TGTGCCAGCAGCGTAGGCCCTAGCGGGAGGGCCGGGGAGCTGTTTTTT.

The CDR3 coding sequence is TGTGCCAGCAGTTCCTCGTCCTCAGGAAATCAGCCCCAGCATTTT. It codes for CASSSSSSGNQPQHF. This chain connects TRBV28 to TRBJ1-5; no definite D call. Per the germline V gene, CDR1 is MDHEN and CDR2 is SYDVKM. V dropped 4 bases and J dropped 4 bases, with 14 bases sitting between them. The CDR3 is 15 amino acids.

The chain uses TRBV29-1 and TRBJ2-5; D unresolved. Germline CDR1 SQVTM, CDR2 ANQGSEA. The V end was cut by 0 bases, the J end by 5 bases, with 7 bases between. The CDR3 extends over 12 amino acids. CDR3 loop: CSVEDARETQYF. The CDR3 DNA sequence: TGCAGCGTTGAAGATGCGCGGGAGACCCAGTACTTC. Looking up the rest from reference TRBV29-1 and TRBJ2-5 gives the full variable domain: SAVISQKPSRDICQRGTSLTIQCQVDSQVTMMFWYRQQPGQSLTLIATANQGSEATYESGFVIDKFPISRPNLTFSTLTVSNMSPEDSSIYLCSVEDARETQYFGPGTRLLVL.

V gene TRBV15 combines with J gene TRBJ1-1; 8 bases fit TRBD1. The junction had 3 bases not matched to a gene; V was cut back by 0 bases and J by 3 bases. The CDR3 has 15 amino acids. Germline V gene lookup returns CDR1 LNHNV and CDR2 YYDKDF (reference sequence). This CDR3 is CATSRDLTGDTEAFF. DNA for the CDR3: TGTGCCACCAGCAGAGATTTGACAGGGGACACTGAAGCTTTCTTT.

The genes are TRBV29-1 and TRBJ2-3; D is uncertain. The length of the CDR3 is 12 residues. The germline V gene encodes CDR1 SQVTM and CDR2 ANQGSEA. Trimming shortened V by 8 bases and J by 3 bases, and 12 bases separated the two germline ends. The CDR3 reads CSHRQRTDTQYF. DNA of the CDR3: TGCAGCCACCGCCAGCGTACAGATACGCAGTATTTT.

The CDR3 region is CASSLSYRGGQEEQFF. The CDR3 coding sequence is TGTGCCAGCAGCTTATCATACCGGGGGGGCCAGGAAGAGCAGTTCTTC. V usage is TRBV7-2 and J usage is TRBJ2-1; TRBD2 agrees at 8 bases. The junction had 13 bases not matched to a gene; V was cut back by 2 bases and J by 10 bases. The CDR3 extends over 16 amino acids. CDR1 and CDR2 (germline): SGHTA, FQGNSA.

This clone has only one observation. V is TRBV28 and J is TRBJ2-7; no firm D call. Germline-derived CDR1 and CDR2 are MDHEN and SYDVKM. Between the trimmed V and J ends, which lost 5 bases and 3 bases, there was a span of 14 bases. The CDR3 spans 14 residues. The CDR3 sequence is CASSSAPLYYEQYF. The DNA for the CDR3 is TGTGCCAGCAGTAGTGCACCCCTCTACTACGAGCAGTACTTC.

A single count supports this clone. This chain connects TRBV9 to TRBJ2-4; 9 bases match TRBD1. After removal of 3 bases from V and 3 bases from J, the junction contained 7 bases not matched to a gene. This CDR3 is 16 amino acids long. Germline CDR1 reads SGDLS; CDR2 reads YYNGEE. CDR3: CASSAQGALGKNIQYF. The CDR3 nucleotides are TGTGCCAGCAGCGCACAGGGGGCTCTAGGCAAAAACATTCAGTACTTC.

This clone was recorded once. The V and J genes are TRBV4-2 and TRBJ2-5; 12 bases agree with TRBD1. The ends lost 2 bases at V and 5 bases at J; junction bases unmatched: 12. Germline V CDR1 and CDR2: LGHNA, YNFKEQ. The CDR3 sequence is 18 residues long. Written as DNA, the CDR3 is TGTGCCAGCAGCCAATGGGCCCCGGGACAGGGGGCGTTGGAGACCCAGTACTTC. As protein: CASSQWAPGQGALETQYF.

CDR3 region: CASSQYNVRDGGYTF. CDR3 coding DNA: TGCGCCAGCAGCCAATATAACGTCAGGGACGGAGGCTACACCTTC. The chain has TRBV4-3 and TRBJ1-2; possibly TRBD1 for D (5 bases). The germline V and J ends were trimmed by 2 bases and 8 bases, with 18 bases remaining between them. CDR1 LGHNA and CDR2 YSLEER come from the germline V gene. There are 15 residues in the CDR3.

This rearrangement joins TRBV7-9 to TRBJ2-2; D may be TRBD1 (6 bases). Per germline, CDR1 SEHNR and CDR2 FQNEAQ (reference sequence). This CDR3 has 17 amino acids. The V end was cut by 4 bases, the J end by 1 base, with 16 bases between. This CDR3 reads CASSSRDKYLNTGELFF. CDR3 DNA sequence: TGTGCCAGCAGCTCCCGGGACAAATACCTGAACACCGGGGAGCTGTTTTTT.

The CDR3 spells CASSQDQGPWGYGYTF. DNA of the CDR3: TGCGCCAGCAGCCAAGATCAGGGGCCGTGGGGCTATGGCTACACCTTC. The genes are TRBV4-3 and TRBJ1-2; weak D call: TRBD1 (6 bases). Germline values: CDR1 LGHNA, CDR2 YSLEER. Trimming pared 0 bases from V and 4 bases from J, leaving 15 bases between. This CDR3 has 16 amino acids.

The chain has TRBV5-6 and TRBJ2-1, with D maybe TRBD2 (6 bases). This CDR3 has 16 residues. The ends were cut back, 4 bases at V and 6 bases at J, with 20 bases in the middle. The V gene's germline CDR1 is SGHDT and CDR2 YYEEEE. CDR3 nucleotides: TGTGCCAGCAGCGAAAGCCCGGGACTCAACTCCAATGAGCAGTTCTTC. Translated, it gives CASSESPGLNSNEQFF.

The chain joins TRBV4-1 to TRBJ1-5; 7 bases agree with TRBD1. In germline, CDR1 is MGHRA, CDR2 YSYEKL. The length of the CDR3 is 15 residues. V lost 0 bases to trimming and J lost 12 bases; unmatched junction nucleotides: 11. The CDR3 reads CASSQDDVPSGGQHF. The DNA of the CDR3 is TGCGCCAGCAGCCAAGATGATGTACCCTCAGGGGGCCAGCATTTT.

This chain connects TRBV15 to TRBJ2-1, with TRBD1 as a possible D gene (5 bases). CDR1 LNHNV and CDR2 YYDKDF come from the germline V gene (reference sequence). Trimming shortened V by 6 bases and J by 5 bases, and 14 bases separated the two germline ends. The CDR3 has 14 residues. The CDR3 DNA reads as TGTGCCACCAGGGATAGGGGTGGGGACAATGAGCAGTTCTTC. Encoded protein: CATRDRGGDNEQFF.

The chain carries TRBV15 and TRBJ2-7, with 8 bases aligning to TRBD2. The trim removed 3 bases at V and 5 bases at J, leaving 15 bases unmatched. Germline CDR1 is LNHNV and CDR2 is YYDKDF (reference sequence). The CDR3 covers 17 residues. The DNA of the CDR3 is TGTGCCACCAGCAGTGGGGGTTATGCGGGAGGTACCGACGAGCAGTACTTC. Translation: CATSSGGYAGGTDEQYF.

V and J are TRBV28 and TRBJ2-5; 7 bases fit TRBD1. The CDR3 runs 16 residues. Trimming cost V 5 bases and J 0 bases; bases outside gene matches: 9. Per the germline V gene, CDR1 is MDHEN and CDR2 is SYDVKM. CDR3 bases: TGTGCCAGCAGTCCGCTGACAGGGTGGGACCAAGAGACCCAGTACTTC. As protein: CASSPLTGWDQETQYF.

V usage is TRBV7-9 and J usage is TRBJ2-1, with 8 bases matching TRBD2. Losses at the gene ends were 2 bases for V and 6 bases for J; bases not matched to a gene: 9. CDR3 length: 16 residues. The V gene's germline CDR1 is SEHNR and CDR2 FQNEAQ (reference sequence). This CDR3 reads CASSLSGTSSVNEQFF. The CDR3 DNA reads as TGTGCCAGCAGCTTAAGTGGGACTAGTTCGGTCAATGAGCAGTTCTTC.

The chain joins TRBV4-1 to TRBJ2-3, with a tentative D call TRBD2 (6 bases). This CDR3 contains 14 residues. V was shortened by 8 bases and J by 0 bases, with 12 bases between the two germline ends. CDR1 MGHRA and CDR2 YSYEKL come from the germline V gene. CDR3 loop: CASQRASSTDTQYF. The CDR3 region has the DNA TGCGCCAGCCAGCGGGCGTCTAGCACAGATACGCAGTATTTT.

A few counts support this clone. The junction departs from germline at one end; a sequencing error may be responsible. The CDR3 spells CASSSDPWQLEGVRDF. The CDR3 coding sequence is TGTGCCAGCAGCTCCGACCCTTGGCAGTTAGAAGGCGTCCGGGATTTT. V gene TRBV7-2 combines with J gene TRBJ1-3; D gene unclear. CDR3 length: 16 residues. CDR1 is SGHTA, CDR2 FQGNSA, per germline.

The chain links TRBV6-6 to TRBJ2-2; 7 bases line up with TRBD2. J lost 7 bases, V lost 6 bases, and 8 bases had no gene match. The CDR3 contains 14 residues. In germline, CDR1 is MNHNY, CDR2 SVGAGI (reference sequence). CDR3 nucleotides: TGTGCCAGCAGGCCTTCGGGAGGTCACGGGGAGCTGTTTTTT. Translated, it gives CASRPSGGHGELFF.

V gene TRBV4-3 combines with J gene TRBJ2-7, with 7 positions matching TRBD1. Germline loops: CDR1 LGHNA, CDR2 YSLEER. V dropped 3 bases and J dropped 3; count of bases not matched to a gene: 8. The CDR3 extends over 15 amino acids. The CDR3 DNA reads as TGCGCCAGCAGCCAGCTCCGGGACAGCCGCTACGAGCAGTACTTC. It codes for CASSQLRDSRYEQYF.

This clone has just one count. The chain couples TRBV4-1 to TRBJ2-2; no reliable D call. Looked up from germline, CDR1 is MGHRA and CDR2 is YSYEKL. Trimming cost V 3 bases and J 1 base, with 15 bases left between them. The CDR3 consists of 17 residues. CDR3 nucleotides: TGCGCCAGCAGCCAGGGTTTACACACGATGAACACCGGGGAGCTGTTTTTT. It is translated as CASSQGLHTMNTGELFF.

The chain is built from TRBV28 and TRBJ1-2; a weak D match, TRBD1 (6 bases). The germline V gene encodes CDR1 MDHEN and CDR2 SYDVKM. The CDR3 has 16 amino acids. V lost 3 bases and J lost 2, with 16 bases in between. The CDR3 sequence is CASSLTTGHKNYGYTF. In DNA, the CDR3 is TGTGCCAGCAGTTTGACTACGGGACATAAGAACTATGGCTACACCTTC.